The 27 T cell receptor beta chains below come from one sample, sequenced in a study of cytomegalovirus exposure and HLA in healthy donors. Both 60 Vbeta primers and 13 Jbeta primers went into the PCR. Libraries were prepared by immunoSEQ multiplex PCR; TCRdb keeps only in-frame clonotypes and omits some of them. The sample holds roughly 180,000 clones, around 82% seen once. Source material: PBMCs. Every receptor here comes from a woman in her forties or fifties in good health and CMV-seropositive.

The chain carries TRBV5-1 and TRBJ2-1; D remains ambiguous. Trimming took 1 base from V and 7 from J, leaving 9 bases between them. CDR1 is SGHRS and CDR2 is YFSETQ in the germline V gene. The length of the CDR3 is 13 residues. The CDR3 sequence: CASSLYPANEQFF. CDR3 coding DNA: TGCGCCAGCAGCTTGTATCCAGCGAATGAGCAGTTCTTC.

Remarks on this clone: The sample contains more than one DNA sequence encoding this CDR3. J is TRBJ2-7 and V is TRBV6-6; D call uncertain. Trimming pared 0 bases from V and 3 bases from J, leaving 3 bases between. Germline-derived CDR1 and CDR2 are MNHNY and SVGAGI (reference sequence). The CDR3 contains 12 residues. The CDR3 DNA sequence: TGTGCCAGCAGTTACTCCAGCTACGAGCAGTACTTC. Protein product: CASSYSSYEQYF.

The rearrangement links TRBV7-8 to TRBJ1-1, with no clear D. Trimming took 3 bases from V and 0 from J, leaving 5 bases between them. CDR3 length equals 13 residues. Germline V gives CDR1 SGHVS, CDR2 FQNEAQ. The CDR3 reads CASSFSLNTEAFF. In nucleotides, the CDR3 is TGTGCCAGCAGCTTCAGTTTGAACACTGAAGCTTTCTTT.

On this clone itself: One junction end disagrees with the germline gene, perhaps due to a read error. The chain joins TRBV7-7 to TRBJ2-4; maybe TRBD1 (6 bases). The germline gives CDR1 SSHAT, CDR2 FNYEAQ (reference sequence). The CDR3 runs to 22 residues. The CDR3 nucleotides are TGTGCTAGCAGCCAGAAGCGTGGACTGGGTCTTGACAGGTTCGGGGCCAAAAACATTCAGTACTTC. It codes for CASSQKRGLGLDRFGAKNIQYF.

This chain joins TRBV19 and TRBJ2-7; maybe TRBD1 (5 bases). The germline V gene encodes CDR1 LNHDA and CDR2 SQIVND (reference sequence). Trimming cost V 2 bases and J 1 base, with 6 bases left between them. The CDR3 loop spans 13 amino acids. The CDR3 reads CASSIQGSYEQYF. DNA for the CDR3: TGTGCCAGTAGTATACAGGGTTCCTACGAGCAGTACTTC.

The rearrangement links TRBV19 to TRBJ1-5; 7 bases fit TRBD1. Germline loops: CDR1 LNHDA, CDR2 SQIVND (reference sequence). After removal of 10 bases from V and 2 bases from J, the junction contained 8 bases not matched to a gene. CDR3 length equals 14 residues. The CDR3 DNA sequence: TGTGCCACCCGATGGACAGGAGGCAATCAGCCCCAGCATTTT. Amino acids: CATRWTGGNQPQHF.

The chain joins TRBV23-1 to TRBJ1-2; 8 positions agree with TRBD1. TRBV23-1 is known as an ORF, though its function is uncertain. The CDR3 length is 14 residues. V shed 3 bases, J shed 5 bases, and the junction held 5 bases outside the gene matches. This CDR3 reads CASSHPGTGYGYTF. CDR3 sequence (DNA): TGCGCCAGCAGTCACCCCGGGACAGGATATGGCTACACCTTC.

V is TRBV18 and J is TRBJ1-1; D not certain. This CDR3 comprises 14 residues. Germline-derived CDR1 and CDR2 are KGHSH and LQKENI. Between the trimmed V and J ends, which lost 3 bases and 3 bases, there was a span of 11 bases. CDR3 residues: CASSPRVGYTEAFF. As DNA, the CDR3 is TGTGCCAGCTCACCGAGGGTAGGTTACACTGAAGCTTTCTTT.

The J gene is TRBJ1-2, the V gene TRBV29-1; 7 nucleotides agree with TRBD1. Unmatched junction bases numbered 9, after V lost 3 bases and J lost 2 bases. CDR1 and CDR2 from the germline V gene are SQVTM and ANQGSEA. This CDR3 is built from 15 residues. The CDR3 region is CSVERLDRWNYGYTF. DNA for the CDR3: TGCAGCGTTGAGCGCTTGGACAGGTGGAACTATGGCTACACCTTC.

The chain joins TRBV5-1 to TRBJ2-7; D remains unclear. Per germline, CDR1 SGHRS and CDR2 YFSETQ. The V and J ends lost 0 bases and 3 bases respectively, with 7 bases between them. The CDR3 sequence is 13 residues long. The CDR3 nucleotides read TGCGCCAGCAGCTTGGAGGCAGGCTACGAGCAGTACTTC. Translation gives CASSLEAGYEQYF.

This chain connects TRBV7-9 to TRBJ1-1; D is unclear. The V end lost 1 base, the J end lost 1 base, and 7 bases lay between the germline ends. Looked up from germline, CDR1 is SEHNR and CDR2 is FQNEAQ (reference sequence). The CDR3 covers 14 residues. The CDR3 here is CASSLETSNTEAFF. CDR3 DNA sequence: TGTGCCAGCAGCTTAGAAACATCGAACACTGAAGCTTTCTTT.

The V and J genes are TRBV18 and TRBJ1-1; no reliable D call. V dropped 3 bases and J dropped 5 bases, with 10 bases sitting between them. This CDR3 is 13 amino acids long. Per germline, CDR1 KGHSH and CDR2 LQKENI. The CDR3 here is CASSPVRGTEAFF. The CDR3 region has the DNA TGTGCCAGCTCACCCGTCCGGGGAACTGAAGCTTTCTTT.

V is TRBV9 and J is TRBJ2-5; 11 nucleotides line up with TRBD2. Germline trimming cut 0 bases from V and 4 bases from J; bases unmatched to any gene: 5. The CDR3 extends over 16 amino acids. Germline V lookup: CDR1 SGDLS, CDR2 YYNGEE. CDR3 residues: CASSVDVAGGRETQYF. The CDR3 bases are TGTGCCAGCAGCGTAGATGTAGCGGGGGGGCGAGAGACCCAGTACTTC.

This clone was observed a few times. The rearrangement uses TRBV30 and TRBJ1-6; D remains unclear. Trimming removed 3 bases from V and 0 bases from J, with 15 bases in between. Germline-derived CDR1 and CDR2 are GTSNPN and SVGIG (reference sequence). The CDR3 has 17 residues. The CDR3 DNA reads as TGTGCCTGGAGAACATCATCAAGATTCTCCTATAATTCACCCCTCCACTTT. It translates to CAWRTSSRFSYNSPLHF.

The V gene is TRBV19, the J gene TRBJ1-6, with a weak D call TRBD1 (6 bases). Trimming left V 8 bases short and J 4 bases short, with 15 bases between. CDR1 is LNHDA, CDR2 SQIVND, per germline (reference sequence). There are 15 residues in the CDR3. Here the CDR3 reads CASGEDRRYNSPLHF. In nucleotides, the CDR3 is TGTGCCAGTGGGGAAGACAGGAGATATAATTCACCCCTCCACTTT.

V is TRBV5-4 and J is TRBJ1-4; 8 nucleotides line up with TRBD1. Unmatched junction bases numbered 4, after V lost 5 bases and J lost 4 bases. The germline V gene has CDR1 SGHNT and CDR2 YYREEE (reference sequence). The CDR3 extends over 14 amino acids. The CDR3 nucleotides read TGTGCCAGCAGGAATACAGGGGGTAATGAAAAACTGTTTTTT. This encodes CASRNTGGNEKLFF.

This CDR3 reads CASSILVPDRDTQYF. CDR3 DNA sequence: TGCGCCAGCAGCATACTAGTCCCAGATCGGGATACGCAGTATTTT. The chain employs TRBV5-1 and TRBJ2-3; TRBD2 is a possible D gene (5 bases). The CDR3 extends over 15 amino acids. Germline lookup yields CDR1 SGHRS and CDR2 YFSETQ. The V and J ends lost 4 bases and 6 bases respectively, with 18 bases between them.

V usage is TRBV15 and J usage is TRBJ2-2; a weak D match, TRBD2 (6 bases). Germline CDR1 LNHNV, CDR2 YYDKDF (reference sequence). This CDR3 spans 14 amino acids. CDR3 bases: TGTGCTACGGAGGGGCCGGTCGGTACCGGGGAGCTGTTTTTT. Its translation is CATEGPVGTGELFF.

V gene TRBV30 combines with J gene TRBJ1-1; maybe TRBD1 (5 bases). The CDR3 is made up of 13 amino acids. V lost 4 bases and J 6 bases, leaving 15 bases between the germline ends. Germline V lookup: CDR1 GTSNPN, CDR2 SVGIG (reference sequence). CDR3 in DNA: TGTGCCTGGAAGGGGTCAGGGCTCGCTGAAGCTTTCTTT. Translation gives CAWKGSGLAEAFF.

This chain joins TRBV5-4 and TRBJ2-2, with 13 bases lining up with TRBD2. With 4 bases clipped from V and 7 bases from J, the junction kept 7 bases outside the gene matches. The CDR3 runs to 16 residues. CDR1 is SGHNT and CDR2 is YYREEE in the germline V gene (reference sequence). The CDR3 bases are TGTGCCAGCAGCCTAACTAGCGGGGGGGCCGGCGGGGAGCTGTTTTTT. Residues: CASSLTSGGAGGELFF.

A word on this clone: Other DNA sequences in this sample translate to the same CDR3. V is TRBV7-9 and J is TRBJ2-3; D remains unclear. The V gene lost 4 bases and the J gene lost 3 bases, with 5 bases spanning the gap. Germline CDR1 SEHNR, CDR2 FQNEAQ (reference sequence). The CDR3 loop spans 12 amino acids. CDR3 nucleotides: TGTGCCAGCAGCTGGGCGACAGATACGCAGTATTTT. This codes for CASSWATDTQYF.

This clone has only one observation. The V and J genes are TRBV11-3 and TRBJ2-1, with TRBD2 matching over 8 bases. V lost 0 bases to trimming and J lost 4 bases; unmatched junction nucleotides: 8. Germline CDR1 SGHNT, CDR2 YENEEA. CDR3 size: 17 residues. Here the CDR3 DNA reads TGTGCCAGCAGCTTAGAAAAAAGCGGGGGAGATTACAATGAGCAGTTCTTC. Residues: CASSLEKSGGDYNEQFF.

This chain links TRBV23-1 with TRBJ2-5, with a possible D match to TRBD2 (5 bases). The J call is doubtful: the DNA matches TRBJ2-7 better. TRBV23-1 is designated an ORF whose function remains uncertain. This CDR3 is 15 amino acids long. The CDR3 DNA is TGCGCCAGCAGTCAGGCCGCTCGGGAATCCTACGAGCAGTACTTC. Amino acids: CASSQAARESYEQYF.

The chain is built from TRBV27 and TRBJ1-4, with TRBD1 matching over 7 bases. CDR3 length: 17 amino acids. Germline V gives CDR1 MNHEY, CDR2 SMNVEV (reference sequence). The V gene end was trimmed by 6 bases and the J gene end by 3 bases; junction bases not matched to a gene: 13. The CDR3 protein is CASSRFATGPSNEKLFF. The CDR3 bases are TGTGCCAGCAGCCGATTCGCGACAGGGCCCTCTAATGAAAAACTGTTTTTT. The whole variable domain, filled in from reference TRBV27 and TRBJ1-4, reads EAQVTQNPRYLITVTGKKLTVTCSQNMNHEYMSWYRQDPGLGLRQIYYSMNVEVTDKGDVPEGYKVSRKEKRNFPLILESPSPNQTSLYFCASSRFATGPSNEKLFFGSGTQLSVL.

This chain uses TRBV7-9 with TRBJ2-3; TRBD2 matches at 13 bases. The CDR3 sequence is 16 residues long. Trimming cost V 5 bases and J 2 bases; bases outside gene matches: 4. CDR1 and CDR2 (germline): SEHNR, FQNEAQ (reference sequence). CDR3 sequence (DNA): TGTGCCAGCAGCACGACTAGCGGGGGGCCCACAGATACGCAGTATTTT. It yields the protein CASSTTSGGPTDTQYF.

This clone was detected once. This sequence joins TRBV2 and TRBJ2-5; TRBD2 matches at 11 bases. There are 17 residues in the CDR3. J gave up 0 bases and V 5 bases, and 8 bases lay outside the gene matches. Germline lookup yields CDR1 SNHLY and CDR2 FYNNEI. The CDR3 region has the DNA TGTGCCAGCAGTCGAGGGGTAGCGGGGGGGTACCAAGAGACCCAGTACTTC. Its protein product is CASSRGVAGGYQETQYF.

The chain carries TRBV14 and TRBJ1-2; 8 positions agree with TRBD1. Trimming took 0 bases from V and 8 from J; bases not matched to a gene: 8. The CDR3 sequence is 15 residues long. Looked up from germline, CDR1 is SGHDN and CDR2 is FVKESK. In DNA, the CDR3 is TGTGCCAGCAGCCAAGATCTGACAGGGGTTAAAGGCTACACCTTC. It codes for CASSQDLTGVKGYTF. The full variable domain, its missing parts supplied by reference TRBV14 and TRBJ1-2, is EAGVTQFPSHSVIEKGQTVTLRCDPISGHDNLYWYRRVMGKEIKFLLHFVKESKQDESGMPNNRFLAERTGGTYSTLKVQPAELEDSGVYFCASSQDLTGVKGYTFGSGTRLTVV.